This T cell receptor beta chain was recovered during a study of blood T cell repertoires in COVID-19 (dated by TCRdb to about 2020). Looking at the study overall: Samples from collaborators originated in the United States, Italy and Spain and spanned both the acute and convalescent phases of COVID-19. The samples were drawn from two sources: the first 160 participants of the ongoing ImmuneRACE study, and 950 to 1,500 subjects contributed by 6 global collaborators. The material from the prospective study consisted of cDNA or gDNA derived from T cells, B-cell-depleted T cells, or PBMCs. The repertoires were made available in a free public database intended to serve as a resource for research on the immune response to SARS-CoV-2. Subjects who had been exposed to COVID-19, were actively infected with it, or had recovered from it provided the deeply sampled blood TCRbeta repertoires that made up the dataset. The sample metadata nearly always contained a de-identified subject ID, COVID-19 status, age in years and sex. HLA class I and class II types, where available, came from metadata supplied by the sample provider rather than from assay-based typing.

Another Seattle source contributed samples from volunteer blood donors who had recovered from COVID-19. Each collaborating institution followed its own protocols to collect whole blood in K2EDTA tubes. For TCRbeta analysis, collaborators shipped samples in one of three forms: frozen whole blood, isolated PBMCs, or DNA extracted from either of those sample types. Remarks on this clone: Which antigen it targets is not known. No quality values exist for individual bases; no much larger clone is one base distant.

TCRbeta CDR3 regions were amplified from genomic DNA using the immunoSEQ Assay, a bias-controlled multiplex PCR. As for how the authors treated the data: Nucleated cell counts per sample were estimated from amplification of reference gene primers within the assay. Sequence reads were collapsed and filtered to measure the absolute abundance of every unique TCRbeta CDR3 rearrangement. For each sample, productive Simpson clonality was calculated as the square root of Simpson's diversity index across productive rearrangements. The table comes from immuneACCESS by way of TCRdb, which keeps in-frame sequences with V and J called. Part of the clones is missing from these tables; in studies checked, under half for an unresolved V gene and the rest for unknown reasons. Clone size and V and J calls were adopted from that table, with D and trimming inferred from the DNA. Here the sample has 200,000 to 250,000 clones; 75% to 90% occur a single time. Of the sample, less than 4% falls within the top ten clones.

Cut back by 3 bases and 5 bases, the V and J ends lie 16 bases apart. The CDR3 numbers 15 residues from cysteine through phenylalanine. Of the read, only the CDR3 DNA is kept; its 45 bases are in frame from base 1. CDR1 LNHNV and CDR2 YYDKDF are derived from the germline V gene (reference sequence). The investigation overall reported the following: Clinical and demographic metadata were provided uncurated, with the amount varying by source and participant.

The receptor comes from a woman aged 25 to 39 who had recovered from COVID-19. Sequences were obtained from peripheral blood. The chain is assembled from TRBV15 and TRBJ2-5; confidence is insufficient to name the D gene. This receptor has the CDR3 CATSRDRGFEETQYF. The DNA is as follows: TGTGCCACCAGCAGGGATAGAGGTTTTGAGGAGACCCAGTACTTC.